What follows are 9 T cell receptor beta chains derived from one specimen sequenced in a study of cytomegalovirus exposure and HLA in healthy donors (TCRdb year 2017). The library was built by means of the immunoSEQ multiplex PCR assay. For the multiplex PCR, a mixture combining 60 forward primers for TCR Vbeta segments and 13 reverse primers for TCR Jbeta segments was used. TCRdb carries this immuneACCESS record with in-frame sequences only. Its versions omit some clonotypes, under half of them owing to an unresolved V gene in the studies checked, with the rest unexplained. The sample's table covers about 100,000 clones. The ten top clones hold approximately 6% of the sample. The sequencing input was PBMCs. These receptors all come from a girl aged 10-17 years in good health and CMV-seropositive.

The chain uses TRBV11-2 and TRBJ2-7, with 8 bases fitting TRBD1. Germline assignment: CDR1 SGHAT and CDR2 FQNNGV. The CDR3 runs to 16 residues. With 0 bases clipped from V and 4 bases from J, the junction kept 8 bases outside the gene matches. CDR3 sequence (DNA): TGTGCCAGCAGCTTAGATGTGCAGGGGGCCCCTTACGAGCAGTACGTC. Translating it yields CASSLDVQGAPYEQYV.

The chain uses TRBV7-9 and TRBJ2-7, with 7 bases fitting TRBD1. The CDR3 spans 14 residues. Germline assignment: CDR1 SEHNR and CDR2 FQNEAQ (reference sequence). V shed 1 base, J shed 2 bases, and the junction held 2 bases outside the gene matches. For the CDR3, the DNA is TGTGCCAGCAGCTTAGGGACAGGCGCCTACGAGCAGTACTTC. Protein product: CASSLGTGAYEQYF.

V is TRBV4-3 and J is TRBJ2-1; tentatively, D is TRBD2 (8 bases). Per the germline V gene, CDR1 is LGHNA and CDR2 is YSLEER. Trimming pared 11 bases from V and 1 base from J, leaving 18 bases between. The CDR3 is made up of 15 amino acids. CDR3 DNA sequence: TGCGCCTACAGGGGTAGCGGGGTTTCCTACAATGAGCAGTTCTTC. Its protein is CAYRGSGVSYNEQFF.

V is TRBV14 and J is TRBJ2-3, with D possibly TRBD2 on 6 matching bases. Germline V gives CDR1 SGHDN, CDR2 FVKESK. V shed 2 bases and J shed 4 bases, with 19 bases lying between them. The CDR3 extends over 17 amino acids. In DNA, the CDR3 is TGTGCCAGCAGCCAAAGAAGAGGGGCGGGGATGGCAGATACGCAGTATTTT. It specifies CASSQRRGAGMADTQYF.

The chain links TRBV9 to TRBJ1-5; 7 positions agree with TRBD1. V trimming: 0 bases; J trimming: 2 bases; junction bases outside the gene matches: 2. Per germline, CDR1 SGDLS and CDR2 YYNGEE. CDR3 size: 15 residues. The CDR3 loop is CASSVGQGGNQPQHF. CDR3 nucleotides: TGTGCCAGCAGCGTAGGTCAGGGGGGCAATCAGCCCCAGCATTTT.

The CDR3 DNA reads TGCGCCAGCAGCTTGGGGCTGGTTCAAGAGACCCAGTACTTC. Protein: CASSLGLVQETQYF. This chain joins TRBV5-1 and TRBJ2-5; D uncertain. The V gene's germline CDR1 is SGHRS and CDR2 YFSETQ. The V and J ends lost 0 bases and 2 bases respectively, with 8 bases between them. The CDR3 totals 14 residues. Looking up the rest from reference TRBV5-1 and TRBJ2-5 gives the full variable domain: KAGVTQTPRYLIKTRGQQVTLSCSPISGHRSVSWYQQTPGQGLQFLFEYFSETQRNKGNFPGRFSGRQFSNSRSEMNVSTLELGDSALYLCASSLGLVQETQYFGPGTRLLVL.

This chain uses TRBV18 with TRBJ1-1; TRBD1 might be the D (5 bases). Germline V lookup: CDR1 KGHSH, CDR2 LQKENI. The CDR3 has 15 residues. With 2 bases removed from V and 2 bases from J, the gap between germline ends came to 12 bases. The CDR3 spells CASSPEFRANTEAFF. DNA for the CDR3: TGTGCCAGCTCACCAGAGTTCAGGGCTAACACTGAAGCTTTCTTT.

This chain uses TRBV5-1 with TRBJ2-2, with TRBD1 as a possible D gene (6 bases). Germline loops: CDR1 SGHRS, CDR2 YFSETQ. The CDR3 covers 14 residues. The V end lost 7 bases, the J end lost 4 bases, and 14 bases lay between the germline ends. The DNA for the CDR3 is TGCGCCAGCGAGGTGGGGGCGAGCACCGGGGAGCTGTTTTTT. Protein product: CASEVGASTGELFF.

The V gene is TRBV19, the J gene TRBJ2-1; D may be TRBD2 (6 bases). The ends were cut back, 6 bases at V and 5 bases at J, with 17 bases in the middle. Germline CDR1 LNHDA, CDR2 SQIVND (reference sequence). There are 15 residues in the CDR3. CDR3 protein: CASSGGLLGNNEQFF. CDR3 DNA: TGTGCCAGTAGCGGGGGTCTCCTGGGAAACAATGAGCAGTTCTTC.